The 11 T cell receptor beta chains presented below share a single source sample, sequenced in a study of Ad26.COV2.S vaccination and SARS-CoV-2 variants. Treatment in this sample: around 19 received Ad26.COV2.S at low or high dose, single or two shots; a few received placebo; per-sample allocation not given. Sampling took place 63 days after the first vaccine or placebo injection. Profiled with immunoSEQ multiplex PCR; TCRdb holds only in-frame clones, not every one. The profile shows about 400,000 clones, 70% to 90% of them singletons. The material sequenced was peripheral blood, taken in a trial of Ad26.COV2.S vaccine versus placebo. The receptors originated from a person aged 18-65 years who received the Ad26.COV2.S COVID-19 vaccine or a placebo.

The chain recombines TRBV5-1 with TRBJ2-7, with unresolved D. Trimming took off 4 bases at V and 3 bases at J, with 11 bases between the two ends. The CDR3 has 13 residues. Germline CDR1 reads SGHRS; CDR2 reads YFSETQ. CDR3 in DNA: TGCGCCAGCAGCCCCGACGTGCGCTACGAGCAGTACTTC. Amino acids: CASSPDVRYEQYF.

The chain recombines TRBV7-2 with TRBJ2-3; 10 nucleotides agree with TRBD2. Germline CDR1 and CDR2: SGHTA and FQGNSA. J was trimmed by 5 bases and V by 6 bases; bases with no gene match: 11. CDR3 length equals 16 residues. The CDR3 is CASSFLSGGRGDTQYF. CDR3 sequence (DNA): TGTGCCAGCAGTTTCCTTAGCGGGGGGCGTGGAGATACGCAGTATTTT.

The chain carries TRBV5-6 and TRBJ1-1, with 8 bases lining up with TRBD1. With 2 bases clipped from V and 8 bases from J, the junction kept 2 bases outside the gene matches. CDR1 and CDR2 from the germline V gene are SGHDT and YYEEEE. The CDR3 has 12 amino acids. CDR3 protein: CASSFRDREAFF. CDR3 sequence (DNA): TGTGCCAGCAGCTTCCGGGACAGGGAAGCTTTCTTT.

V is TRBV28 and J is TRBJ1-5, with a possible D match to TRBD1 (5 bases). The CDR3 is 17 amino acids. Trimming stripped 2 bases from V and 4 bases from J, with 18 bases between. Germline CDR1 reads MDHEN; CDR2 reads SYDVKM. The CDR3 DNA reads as TGTGCCAGCAGTTTAGTCCAGCTCCTCCGGGGGAATCAGCCCCAGCATTTT. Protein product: CASSLVQLLRGNQPQHF.

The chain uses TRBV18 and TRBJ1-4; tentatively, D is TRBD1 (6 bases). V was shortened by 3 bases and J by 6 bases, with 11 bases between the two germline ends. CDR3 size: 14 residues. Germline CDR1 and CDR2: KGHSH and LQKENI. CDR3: CASSPQGSDEKLFF. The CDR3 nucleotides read TGTGCCAGCTCACCTCAGGGGAGTGATGAAAAACTGTTTTTT.

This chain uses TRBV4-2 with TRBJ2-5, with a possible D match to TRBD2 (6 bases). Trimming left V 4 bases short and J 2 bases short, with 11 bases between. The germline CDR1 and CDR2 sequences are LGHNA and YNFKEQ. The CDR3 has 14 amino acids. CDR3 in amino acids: CASSPPGRQETQYF. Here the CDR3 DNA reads TGTGCCAGCAGCCCTCCCGGGAGACAAGAGACCCAGTACTTC.

CDR3 bases: TGCAGTGCGGAACTAGCAGATACGCAGTATTTT. As protein: CSAELADTQYF. This chain links TRBV20-1 with TRBJ2-3, with D possibly matching TRBD2 (5 bases). The CDR3 sequence is 11 residues long. V was clipped by 6 bases and J by 4 bases, with 8 bases between them. The germline CDR1 and CDR2 sequences are DFQATT and SNEGSKA (reference sequence).

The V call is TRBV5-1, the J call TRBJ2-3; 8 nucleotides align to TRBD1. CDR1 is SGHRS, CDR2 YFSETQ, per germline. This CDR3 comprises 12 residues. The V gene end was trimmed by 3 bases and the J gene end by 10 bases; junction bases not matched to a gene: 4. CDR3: CASSWEQGAQYF. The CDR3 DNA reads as TGCGCCAGCAGCTGGGAACAGGGGGCGCAGTATTTT.

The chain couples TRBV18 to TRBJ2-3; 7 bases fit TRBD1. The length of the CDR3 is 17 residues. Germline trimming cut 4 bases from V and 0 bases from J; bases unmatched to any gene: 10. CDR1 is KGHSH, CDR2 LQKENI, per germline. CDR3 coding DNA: TGTGCCAGCTCACAACGACAGGGCTTGGGAAGCACAGATACGCAGTATTTT. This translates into CASSQRQGLGSTDTQYF.

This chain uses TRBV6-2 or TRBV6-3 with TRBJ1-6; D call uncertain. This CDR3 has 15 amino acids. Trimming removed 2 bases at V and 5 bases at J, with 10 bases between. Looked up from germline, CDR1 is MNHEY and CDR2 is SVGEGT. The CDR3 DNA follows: TGTGCCAGCAGTTACCGGCTCAGAGATAATTCACCCCTCCACTTT. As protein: CASSYRLRDNSPLHF.

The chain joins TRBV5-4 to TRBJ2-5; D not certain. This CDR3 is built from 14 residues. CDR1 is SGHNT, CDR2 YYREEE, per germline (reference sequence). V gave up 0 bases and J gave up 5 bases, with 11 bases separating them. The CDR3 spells CASSLEPGDETQYF. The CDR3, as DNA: TGTGCCAGCAGCTTGGAGCCGGGTGACGAGACCCAGTACTTC.